A selection of T cell receptor beta chains follows, all from one sample in a study of blood T cells in healthy people across ages. TCRdb ran MiXCR on the 5' RACE reads and lists one entry per CDR3 protein. The sample lists fewer than 2,000,000 distinct CDR3 sequences, roughly two fifths seen once, with 20% to 25% in the top ten. Material: blood. These receptors were obtained from a human donor in good health. Each CDR3 is given with its conserved first and last residue. A D gene is named only where the DNA matches it firmly. Part of the rows lack a size; the others show once, few, many or a class for expanded clones.

>NA|TRBV12-3/TRBV12-4|TRBJ1-1|NA
CASSLGRGSAIRGTEAFF
TGTGCCAGCAGTTTGGGGCGGGGCAGCGCAATACGGGGCACTGAAGCTTTCTTT
>few|TRBV29-1|TRBJ2-2|NA
CSVVNTGELFF
TGCAGCGTGGTGAACACCGGGGAGCTGTTTTTT
>NA|TRBV10-3|TRBJ2-3|TRBD1
CAITGGDRTDTQYF
TGTGCCATCACAGGGGGTGATCGCACAGATACGCAGTATTTT
>NA|TRBV20-1|TRBJ1-2|NA
CSPPGGRGSNYGYTF
TGCAGCCCCCCCGGGGGGCGCGGCTCTAACTATGGCTACACCTTC
>few|TRBV20-1|TRBJ2-7|TRBD2
CSAPTWLAGGEQYF
TGCAGTGCCCCAACATGGCTAGCGGGGGGCGAGCAGTACTTC
>few|TRBV4-3|TRBJ2-7|TRBD2
CASSHASGRSSYEQYF
TGCGCCAGCAGCCATGCCAGCGGGAGAAGCTCCTACGAGCAGTACTTC
>NA|TRBV29-1|TRBJ2-3|NA
CGVGRGDADTQYF
TGCGGCGTTGGGAGAGGGGACGCAGATACGCAGTATTTT
>NA|TRBV7-2|TRBJ2-5|TRBD2
CASSFPAGFTETQYF
TGTGCCAGCAGCTTTCCAGCGGGGTTCACTGAGACCCAGTACTTC
>few|TRBV28|TRBJ1-2|NA
CASSLTTGEFGYTF
TGTGCCAGCAGTTTGACAACGGGGGAGTTTGGCTACACCTTC
>NA|TRBV20-1|TRBJ2-5|TRBD1
CSARSRGLGETQYF
TGCAGTGCTAGGTCGAGGGGGCTAGGAGAGACCCAGTACTTC
>NA|TRBV5-5|TRBJ1-6|NA
CASTLDPAEALLHF
TGTGCCAGCACCCTTGATCCGGCAGAAGCCCTCCTCCACTTT
>NA|TRBV11-3|TRBJ1-4|TRBD1
CASSLDPRLGQSHAGEKLFF
TGTGCCAGCAGCTTAGATCCGCGGTTGGGACAGAGTCATGCTGGTGAAAAACTGTTTTTT
>NA|TRBV9|TRBJ2-5|NA
CASSVEGVATQYF
TGTGCCAGCAGCGTAGAAGGAGTCGCGACCCAGTACTTC
>few|TRBV2|TRBJ2-5|TRBD2
CASSVSGGGTQYF
TGTGCCAGCAGTGTCAGCGGCGGGGGGACCCAGTACTTC
>NA|TRBV4-2|TRBJ1-5|NA
CASSRSGTSNQPQHF
TGTGCCAGCAGCAGGTCAGGGACTAGCAATCAGCCCCAGCATTTT
>NA|TRBV4-2|TRBJ2-7|TRBD1
CTSSQGGVGPETGGHEQYF
TGTACCAGCAGCCAAGGAGGGGTAGGTCCAGAGACAGGGGGCCACGAGCAGTACTTC
>NA|TRBV9|TRBJ2-1|NA
CASSAHPRDEQFF
TGTGCCAGCAGCGCTCATCCGCGGGATGAGCAGTTCTTC
>once|TRBV6-5|TRBJ2-5|NA
CASSYSALPGARDSYERYF
TGTGCCAGCAGTTACTCAGCCCTACCCGGGGCGAGGGACTCCTACGAGCGGTACTTC
>NA|TRBV3-1|TRBJ2-7|TRBD1
CASSQAGPGQAFLQYF
TGTGCCAGCAGCCAAGCTGGTCCGGGACAGGCCTTCTTGCAGTACTTC
>few|TRBV29-1|TRBJ1-3|NA
CSVDVGNTIYF
TGCAGCGTTGACGTGGGAAACACCATATATTTT
>NA|TRBV5-1|TRBJ2-1|NA
CASRFTGYNEQFF
TGCGCCAGCAGATTTACAGGCTACAATGAGCAGTTCTTC
>NA|TRBV4-1|TRBJ1-2|NA
CASSPIGTGGYTF
TGCGCCAGCAGCCCCATTGGTACTGGGGGCTACACCTTC
>few|TRBV5-4|TRBJ1-6|NA
CASSLWDANSPLHF
TGTGCCAGCAGCCTTTGGGACGCAAATTCACCCCTCCACTTT
>few|TRBV12-3/TRBV12-4|TRBJ2-3|NA
CASSFGAPGTQYF
TGTGCCAGCAGTTTTGGGGCTCCCGGTACGCAGTATTTT
>many|TRBV7-2|TRBJ2-7|TRBD1
CASSRLGQGDEQYF
TGTGCCAGCAGCCGACTGGGACAGGGGGACGAGCAGTACTTC
>many|TRBV12-3/TRBV12-4|TRBJ1-2|NA
CASSFGTNYGYTF
TGTGCCAGCAGTTTCGGGACCAACTATGGCTACACCTTC
>NA|TRBV20-1|TRBJ2-7|TRBD1
CSAVGQQYEQYF
TGCAGTGCTGTGGGACAGCAGTACGAGCAGTACTTC